A selection of T cell receptor beta chains follows, all from one sample in a study of Ad26.COV2.S vaccination and SARS-CoV-2 variants. Data came from immunoSEQ multiplex PCR; TCRdb stores just in-frame clones and leaves some out. The repertoire includes over 100,000 clones, over 60% of them detected once, and 15% to 20% sits in the top ten. Specimen: peripheral blood, collected after recovery from COVID-19. These receptor sequences come from a human donor who had recovered from COVID-19. CDR3s include the opening cysteine and the closing phenylalanine or tryptophan. A D gene is named only where the DNA matches it firmly. Expanded clones get a size class; other rows say once, few or many, or leave the size out.

v_gene	d_gene	abundance	j_gene	CDR3aa	CDR3nt
TRBV28	TRBD1	NA	TRBJ2-2	CASVSAGGATGELFF	TGTGCCAGCGTCTCGGCAGGGGGAGCCACCGGGGAGCTGTTTTTT
TRBV30	NA	NA	TRBJ1-5	CAWSEGWDQPQHF	TGTGCCTGGAGTGAAGGGTGGGATCAGCCCCAGCATTTT
TRBV6-1	NA	few	TRBJ2-1	CASSEQGVTYNEQFF	TGTGCCAGCAGTGAACAAGGGGTGACCTACAATGAGCAGTTCTTC
TRBV6-5	NA	NA	TRBJ2-5	CASSYLSTASQETQYF	TGTGCCAGCAGTTACCTCTCGACAGCGTCCCAAGAGACCCAGTACTTC
TRBV6-5	NA	NA	TRBJ1-5	CASRRDSNQPQHF	TGTGCCAGCAGACGGGATAGCAATCAGCCCCAGCATTTT
TRBV28	NA	NA	TRBJ1-4	CASSLIGNEKLFF	TGTGCCAGCAGTTTAATTGGGAATGAAAAACTGTTTTTT
TRBV20-1	TRBD2	NA	TRBJ2-5	CSASFSGVDETQYF	TGCAGTGCTAGTTTTAGCGGGGTTGATGAGACCCAGTACTTC
TRBV5-4	NA	NA	TRBJ1-1	CASSLGTGILGSLNTEAFF	TGTGCCAGCAGCTTGGGAACAGGGATTTTAGGGTCATTGAACACTGAAGCTTTCTTT
TRBV19	NA	NA	TRBJ1-5	CASTIFQGGNQPQHF	TGTGCCAGTACAATCTTTCAAGGGGGCAATCAGCCCCAGCATTTT
TRBV5-6	TRBD2	NA	TRBJ2-2	CASSLAGTSAGGELFF	TGTGCCAGCAGCTTGGCCGGGACTAGCGCTGGCGGGGAGCTGTTTTTT
TRBV10-2	TRBD1	NA	TRBJ1-2	CASSEQGNSYGYTF	TGCGCCAGCAGTGAACAGGGGAATTCCTATGGCTACACCTTC
TRBV12-3/TRBV12-4	NA	NA	TRBJ1-3	CASSGGPTIYF	TGTGCCAGCAGTGGGGGTCCCACCATATATTTT
TRBV7-3	NA	NA	TRBJ2-3	CASSPGTPPADTQYF	TGTGCCAGCAGCCCCGGGACGCCTCCGGCAGATACGCAGTATTTT
TRBV7-6	NA	NA	TRBJ1-3	CASSLTVSGNTIYF	TGTGCCAGCAGCTTGACAGTCTCTGGAAACACCATATATTTT
TRBV5-1	TRBD1	once	TRBJ1-2	CASSGGQNYGYTF	TGCGCCAGCAGCGGGGGACAGAACTATGGCTACACCTTC
TRBV19	TRBD1	few	TRBJ1-5	CASTGTGGNQPQHF	TGTGCCAGTACCGGGACAGGGGGAAATCAGCCCCAGCATTTT
TRBV2	NA	once	TRBJ1-2	CASSAGGYGYTF	TGTGCCAGCAGTGCGGGGGGCTATGGCTACACCTTC
TRBV25-1	TRBD1	NA	TRBJ2-3	CASSDWGQGLTTQYF	TGTGCCAGCAGTGATTGGGGACAGGGGCTTACTACGCAGTATTTT
TRBV4-3	NA	once	TRBJ1-2	CASSPRGLGYGYTF	TGCGCCAGCAGCCCGAGAGGGCTGGGGTATGGCTACACCTTC
TRBV6-6	NA	NA	TRBJ1-3	CASSARSSGNTIYF	TGTGCCAGCAGTGCTCGTAGCTCTGGAAACACCATATATTTT
TRBV28	TRBD1	NA	TRBJ1-5	CASRIGQGGQPQHF	TGTGCCAGCAGGATTGGACAGGGTGGACAGCCCCAGCATTTT
TRBV7-9	NA	NA	TRBJ2-5	CASSFIRDLGETQYF	TGTGCCAGCAGCTTTATCCGGGACCTGGGGGAGACCCAGTACTTC